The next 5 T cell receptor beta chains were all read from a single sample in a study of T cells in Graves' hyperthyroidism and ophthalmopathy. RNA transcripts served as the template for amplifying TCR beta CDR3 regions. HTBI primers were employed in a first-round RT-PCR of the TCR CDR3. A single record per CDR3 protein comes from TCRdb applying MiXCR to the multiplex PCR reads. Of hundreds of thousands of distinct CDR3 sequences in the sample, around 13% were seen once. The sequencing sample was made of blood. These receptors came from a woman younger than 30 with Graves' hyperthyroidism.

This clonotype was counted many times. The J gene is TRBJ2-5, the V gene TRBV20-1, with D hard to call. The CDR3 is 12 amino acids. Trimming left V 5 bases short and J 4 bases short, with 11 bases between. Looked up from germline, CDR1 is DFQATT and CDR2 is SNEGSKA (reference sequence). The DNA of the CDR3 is TGCAGTGCTCGAGGTAGTCTAGAGACCCAGTACTTC. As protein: CSARGSLETQYF.

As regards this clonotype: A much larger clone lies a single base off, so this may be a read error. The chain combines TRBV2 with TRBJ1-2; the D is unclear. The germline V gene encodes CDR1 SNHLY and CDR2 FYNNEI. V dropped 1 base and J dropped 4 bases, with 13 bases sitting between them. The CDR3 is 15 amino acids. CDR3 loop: CASSEVIEGPYGYTF. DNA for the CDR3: TGTGCCAGCAGTGAAGTAATTGAAGGGCCCTATGGCTACACCTTC.

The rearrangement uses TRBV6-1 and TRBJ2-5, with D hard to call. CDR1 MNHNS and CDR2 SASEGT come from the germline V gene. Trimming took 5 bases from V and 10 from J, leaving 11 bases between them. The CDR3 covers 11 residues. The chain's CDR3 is CASSLARGQYF. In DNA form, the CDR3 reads TGTGCCAGCAGTCTCGCCCGCGGCCAGTACTTC.

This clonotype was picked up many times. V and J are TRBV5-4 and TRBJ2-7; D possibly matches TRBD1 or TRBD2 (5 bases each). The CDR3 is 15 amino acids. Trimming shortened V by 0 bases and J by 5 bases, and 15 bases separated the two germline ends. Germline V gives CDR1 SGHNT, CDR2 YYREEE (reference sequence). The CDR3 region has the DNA TGTGCCAGCAGCTTGGTCGGGACGATTGGGGACGAGCAGTACTTC. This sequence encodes CASSLVGTIGDEQYF.

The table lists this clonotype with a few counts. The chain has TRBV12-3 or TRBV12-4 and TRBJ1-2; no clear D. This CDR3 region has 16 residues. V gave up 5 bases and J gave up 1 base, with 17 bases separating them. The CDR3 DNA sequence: TGTGCCAGCAGTACCCGACTTGGGCGCCTTAACTATGGCTACACCTTC. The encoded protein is CASSTRLGRLNYGYTF.